The 28 T cell receptor beta chains below all came from one sample that was sequenced in a study of T cell repertoires in cytomegalovirus infection. A single record per CDR3 protein comes from TCRdb applying MiXCR to the reads. Found here are hundreds of thousands of distinct CDR3 sequences, around a third of them singletons; the top ten hold about 20%. Their antigens remain unidentified. Sample: cultured PBMCs, taken from culture after CMV antigen stimulation. These receptors were obtained from a human donor in good health (CMV status not recorded). Some clones in this sample may be carry-over from other donors' samples.

The chain has TRBV7-2 and TRBJ2-2; D is unclear. The germline V gene encodes CDR1 SGHTA and CDR2 FQGNSA. V lost 7 bases, J lost 3 bases, and 18 bases lay in between. This CDR3 contains 16 residues. The CDR3 loop reads CASNPTTRVYTGELFF. For the CDR3, the DNA is TGTGCCAGCAACCCTACGACTCGGGTGTACACCGGGGAGCTGTTTTTT.

V gene TRBV5-1 combines with J gene TRBJ2-3, with TRBD1 matching 7 bases. The V gene end was trimmed by 0 bases and the J gene end by 7 bases; junction bases not matched to a gene: 8. Per the germline V gene, CDR1 is SGHRS and CDR2 is YFSETQ. The CDR3 totals 15 residues. In nucleotides, the CDR3 is TGCGCCAGCAGCTTGGGGGGACAGACTTCTAATACGCAGTATTTT. This sequence encodes CASSLGGQTSNTQYF.

The chain employs TRBV7-2 and TRBJ2-5; D unclear. This CDR3 region has 14 residues. V lost 4 bases to trimming and J lost 4 bases, with 13 bases between them. CDR1 SGHTA and CDR2 FQGNSA come from the germline V gene. This CDR3 reads CASSSVAPRETQYF. The CDR3 DNA sequence: TGTGCCAGCAGCTCCGTAGCCCCAAGAGAGACCCAGTACTTC. The full variable domain, its missing parts supplied by reference TRBV7-2 and TRBJ2-5, is GAGVSQSPSNKVTEKGKDVELRCDPISGHTALYWYRQSLGQGLEFLIYFQGNSAPDKSGLPSDRFSAERTGGSVSTLTIQRTQQEDSAVYLCASSSVAPRETQYFGPGTRLLVL.

The V gene is TRBV19, the J gene TRBJ2-3; D gene unclear. The CDR3 covers 15 residues. Germline CDR1 LNHDA, CDR2 SQIVND (reference sequence). V gave up 6 bases and J gave up 2 bases, with 15 bases separating them. CDR3 coding DNA: TGTGCCAGTAGGCCGACACGGTACTTCACAGATACGCAGTATTTT. This gives the protein CASRPTRYFTDTQYF.

The sample holds a few counts of this clonotype. The chain is built from TRBV7-6 and TRBJ2-5, with 7 bases lining up with TRBD2. Germline V CDR1 and CDR2: SGHVS, FNYEAQ. This CDR3 contains 14 residues. V trimming: 3 bases; J trimming: 5 bases; junction bases outside the gene matches: 6. Here the CDR3 reads CASSLEAGRETQYF. DNA for the CDR3: TGTGCCAGCAGCTTGGAAGCGGGGCGCGAGACCCAGTACTTC.

This rearrangement joins TRBV12-3 or TRBV12-4 to TRBJ2-5; D is unresolved. There are 16 residues in the CDR3. Trimming removed 0 bases at V and 5 bases at J, with 16 bases between. CDR3 nucleotides: TGTGCCAGCAGTTTAGCGAGGCTAAAGTGGGGTGAGACCCAGTACTTC. As protein: CASSLARLKWGETQYF.

This clonotype was recorded a few times. The V and J genes are TRBV5-4 and TRBJ2-7, with D perhaps matching TRBD1 (6 bases). CDR1 and CDR2 from the germline V gene are SGHNT and YYREEE (reference sequence). CDR3 length equals 14 residues. Trimming removed 4 bases from V and 1 base from J, with 12 bases in between. CDR3 bases: TGTGCCAGCAGCGCCCGGGACATTTCCTACGAGCAGTACTTC. Protein: CASSARDISYEQYF.

In its sample, this clonotype was seen many times. V is TRBV7-2 and J is TRBJ1-1; 10 bases fit TRBD1. Germline loops: CDR1 SGHTA, CDR2 FQGNSA. J was trimmed by 4 bases and V by 3 bases; bases with no gene match: 5. This CDR3 has 15 residues. CDR3 coding DNA: TGTGCCAGCAGCTTTACCGGGACAGGGGCCACTGAAGCTTTCTTT. This sequence encodes CASSFTGTGATEAFF.

This clonotype was recorded once. The CDR3 end shows no conserved phenylalanine or tryptophan, and so a read error is likely. J is TRBJ2-7 and V is TRBV5-4; possibly TRBD1 for D (6 bases). Germline loops: CDR1 SGHNT, CDR2 YYREEE (reference sequence). V lost 4 bases and J 2 bases, leaving 13 bases between the germline ends. The CDR3 length is 14 residues. The DNA for the CDR3 is TGTGCCAGCAGCCGTAACAGGGAGCCCTACGAGCAGTACCTC. Protein: CASSRNREPYEQYL.

The V gene is TRBV5-4, the J gene TRBJ1-2, with no clear D. This CDR3 comprises 13 residues. The germline gives CDR1 SGHNT, CDR2 YYREEE (reference sequence). V lost 4 bases and J 7 bases, leaving 14 bases between the germline ends. The CDR3 region has the DNA TGTGCCAGCAGCCCCTACCGGGCTTTTGGCTACACCTTC. This translates into CASSPYRAFGYTF.

Concerning this clonotype: At one boundary the junction diverges from the germline segment, which might be a read error. The chain links TRBV7-2 to TRBJ1-5; no clear D gene. Germline CDR1 is SGHTA and CDR2 is FQGNSA. This CDR3 has 12 amino acids. CDR3 amino acids: CASSLSNQPPHF. The CDR3 region has the DNA TGTGCCAGCAGCTTATCGAATCAGCCCCCGCATTTT.

The chain has TRBV19 and TRBJ1-5, with 8 bases aligning to TRBD1. This CDR3 has 15 amino acids. After removal of 4 bases from V and 2 bases from J, the junction contained 4 bases not matched to a gene. Germline CDR1 is LNHDA and CDR2 is SQIVND (reference sequence). CDR3 sequence (DNA): TGTGCCAGTAGTACAGGGGGCGGGGGCAATCAGCCCCAGCATTTT. It yields the protein CASSTGGGGNQPQHF.

The chain combines TRBV4-1 with TRBJ1-6; D not certain. The germline V gene has CDR1 MGHRA and CDR2 YSYEKL. CDR3 length: 16 amino acids. Trimming removed 5 bases at V and 0 bases at J, with 11 bases between. Written as DNA, the CDR3 is TGCGCCAGCAGCTACACGCACACCTCCTATAATTCACCCCTCCACTTT. It yields the protein CASSYTHTSYNSPLHF.

The chain is built from TRBV4-3 and TRBJ2-3; D assignment may be TRBD1 or TRBD2 (5 bases each). The CDR3 has 20 residues. Trimming shortened V by 7 bases and J by 4 bases, and 33 bases separated the two germline ends. CDR1 and CDR2 from the germline V gene are LGHNA and YSLEER. In DNA form, the CDR3 reads TGCGCCAGCACCACCCTACGCCGAGATCCGGGGCCTCTCCCCGCAGATACGCAGTATTTT. This codes for CASTTLRRDPGPLPADTQYF.

The chain has TRBV7-2 and TRBJ1-2, with 9 bases lining up with TRBD1. The J segment lost 7 bases and the V segment lost 1 base, leaving 4 bases of the junction unmatched. Germline CDR1 and CDR2: SGHTA and FQGNSA. This CDR3 is 14 amino acids long. CDR3 DNA sequence: TGTGCCAGCAGCTTAGTGGGACAGGGAATTGGCTACACCTTC. Its protein product is CASSLVGQGIGYTF.

The rearrangement links TRBV10-3 to TRBJ2-5; D is ambiguous. The V end was cut by 0 bases, the J end by 5 bases, with 13 bases between. The CDR3 runs 15 residues. From germline, CDR1 is ENHRY and CDR2 SYGVKD. CDR3 coding DNA: TGTGCCATCAGTGAGTCGAAAGGGATGATGGAGACCCAGTACTTC. Protein: CAISESKGMMETQYF.

This clonotype was counted between two and nine times. The chain is built from TRBV20-1 and TRBJ2-1, with D uncertain. The germline gives CDR1 DFQATT, CDR2 SNEGSKA (reference sequence). The CDR3 runs to 15 residues. Deletions cut 2 bases from V and 5 bases from J, with 16 bases between. CDR3 nucleotides: TGCAGTGCTAGACCTTGGGGAAGGGATGACAATGAGCAGTTCTTC. This translates into CSARPWGRDDNEQFF.

The chain joins TRBV6-5 to TRBJ1-1, with D unresolved. The CDR3 runs 17 residues. CDR1 MNHEY and CDR2 SVGAGI come from the germline V gene. Trimming stripped 0 bases from V and 7 bases from J, with 21 bases between. The CDR3 reads CASSYSPLKRVSVEAFF. The CDR3 coding sequence is TGTGCCAGCAGTTACTCGCCCCTGAAAAGGGTCTCGGTTGAAGCTTTCTTT.

This clonotype was observed a few times. The chain links TRBV4-1 to TRBJ2-5; D uncertain. V was clipped by 4 bases and J by 2 bases, with 14 bases between them. Germline CDR1 reads MGHRA; CDR2 reads YSYEKL. This CDR3 has 15 residues. This chain's CDR3 is CASSPAGPPQETQYF. In DNA, the CDR3 is TGCGCCAGCAGCCCCGCCGGACCCCCACAAGAGACCCAGTACTTC.

This clonotype was counted only a few times. The V and J genes are TRBV5-1 and TRBJ1-3; D is possibly TRBD1 (5 bases). CDR1 SGHRS and CDR2 YFSETQ come from the germline V gene. This CDR3 is 16 amino acids long. V was trimmed by 7 bases and J by 0 bases, leaving 17 bases between them. The CDR3 reads CASSGSSDFSGNTIYF. The CDR3 DNA reads TGCGCCAGCTCAGGGTCCTCAGACTTCTCTGGAAACACCATATATTTT.

Only a few counts were recorded for this clonotype. The chain employs TRBV6-2 or TRBV6-3 and TRBJ2-7, with TRBD2 matching over 9 bases. The CDR3 contains 17 residues. Germline lookup yields CDR1 MNHEY and CDR2 SVGEGT. V shed 6 bases and J 2 bases; nucleotides not matched to a gene: 14. The CDR3 nucleotides are TGTGCCAGCAGCACCGACTCAGTAGCGGGGGAGACCTACGAGCAGTACTTC. Protein sequence: CASSTDSVAGETYEQYF.

This chain connects TRBV7-9 to TRBJ1-2; 7 positions agree with TRBD1. After removal of 2 bases from V and 8 bases from J, the junction contained 5 bases not matched to a gene. The CDR3 has 13 residues. Germline loops: CDR1 SEHNR, CDR2 FQNEAQ (reference sequence). The CDR3 reads CASSLITGDGYTF. The CDR3 region has the DNA TGTGCCAGCAGCTTAATCACAGGGGACGGCTACACCTTC.

CDR3 sequence reads: CASSYHGYEQYF. In DNA, the CDR3 is TGTGCCAGCAGTTACCACGGGTACGAGCAGTACTTC. The gene calls are TRBV6-2 or TRBV6-3 and TRBJ2-7; no clear D gene. The CDR3 sequence is 12 residues long. Germline V gene sequence: CDR1 MNHEY, CDR2 SVGEGT. The V end was cut by 2 bases, the J end by 4 bases, with 6 bases between.

This clonotype was seen at least ten times. J is TRBJ1-4 and V is TRBV7-9, with D possibly TRBD1 on 5 matching bases. The CDR3 has 19 residues. V dropped 2 bases and J dropped 0 bases, with 19 bases sitting between them. Germline V gives CDR1 SEHNR, CDR2 FQNEAQ (reference sequence). CDR3 in amino acids: CASSLLGPTPTATNEKLFF. CDR3 bases: TGTGCCAGCAGCTTACTAGGTCCAACCCCGACAGCAACTAATGAAAAACTGTTTTTT.

The rearrangement uses TRBV15 and TRBJ1-5, with D possibly matching TRBD1 (5 bases). The CDR3 contains 15 residues. Germline CDR1 reads LNHNV; CDR2 reads YYDKDF (reference sequence). V was trimmed by 3 bases and J by 4 bases, leaving 13 bases between them. In nucleotides, the CDR3 is TGTGCCACCAGCAGCGTACCGGGGACTAATCAGCCCCAGCATTTT. Amino acids: CATSSVPGTNQPQHF.

This clonotype was seen only a few times. The J gene is TRBJ1-1, the V gene TRBV7-9; D not resolved. Germline V CDR1 and CDR2: SEHNR, FQNEAQ (reference sequence). Trimming removed 4 bases from V and 5 bases from J, with 14 bases in between. The CDR3 has 14 amino acids. In DNA, the CDR3 is TGTGCCAGCAGCTCAACGGCAGGTGGGACTGAAGCTTTCTTT. It specifies CASSSTAGGTEAFF.

The chain links TRBV11-2 to TRBJ2-3; 10 bases are a match to TRBD2. The CDR3 length is 17 residues. V trimming: 1 base; J trimming: 2 bases; junction bases outside the gene matches: 6. Germline V gene sequence: CDR1 SGHAT, CDR2 FQNNGV. CDR3 region: CASSLGSSGGLTDTQYF. CDR3 bases: TGTGCCAGCAGCTTAGGTTCTAGCGGGGGCCTCACAGATACGCAGTATTTT.

In this sample, this clonotype turned up a few times. The chain couples TRBV20-1 to TRBJ1-5; the D gene is possibly TRBD1 (6 bases). The CDR3 is 15 residues long. V was trimmed by 1 base and J by 6 bases, leaving 16 bases between them. Germline CDR1 reads DFQATT; CDR2 reads SNEGSKA (reference sequence). CDR3 region: CSARGPGAGGQPQHF. CDR3 sequence (DNA): TGCAGTGCTAGAGGGCCAGGGGCGGGAGGTCAGCCCCAGCATTTT.